This TCR beta chain came from a study of tumor-infiltrating lymphocytes in localized non-small cell lung cancer. The study, taken as a whole, reports: IM1 and IM2 tumors showed no difference in T-cell fraction. Not all patients were TCR sequenced, owing to tissue quantity. No link was found between tumor T-cell fraction and recurrence-free survival.

The CDR3 is 15 amino acids. Trimming removed 0 bases from V and 5 bases from J, with 13 bases in between. Germline CDR1 is LGHNA and CDR2 is YSLEER. This clone was seen only a few times. As yet, its antigen is unknown. Generated by immunoSEQ multiplex PCR, the TCRdb table keeps only in-frame clones and is missing some. The table includes 9,500 or so clones, about three quarters detected once. The chain carries TRBV4-3 and TRBJ1-2; D is ambiguous. The sample comprised lung tumor tissue. The receptor was isolated from a human donor with non-small cell lung cancer. This CDR3 is CASSQDDKGWYGYTF. The CDR3 nucleotides are TGCGCCAGCAGCCAAGATGACAAGGGATGGTATGGCTACACCTTC.